This TCR beta chain was retrieved from a study of shared clonotypes between healthy human individuals. Study-wide results and limits: Clonotypes that were shared across four donors made up roughly 5.2% of naive CD4 clonotypes. An anticipated effect of sequencing depth on clonotype sharing among donors was recognized. Among non-shared clonotypes, generation probabilities were lower than among those shared by all four donors.

A word on this clone: Its antigen is still unknown.

Data came from immunoSEQ multiplex PCR; TCRdb stores just in-frame clones and leaves some out. The table records around 180,000 clones, about 93% of them present only once. The CDR3 is 14 residues long. Trimming took off 1 base at V and 3 bases at J, with 9 bases between the two ends. CDR1 is MNHEY, CDR2 SVGAGI, per germline. V usage is TRBV6-5 and J usage is TRBJ1-1; no clear D. The sample taken for sequencing was naive CD4+ T cells sorted from blood. The subset here: CD45RA+ positively selected. The receptor was isolated from a woman in her twenties or thirties in good health. The CDR3 protein is CASSYFPEYTEAFF. As DNA, the CDR3 is TGTGCCAGCAGTTACTTTCCTGAGTACACTGAAGCTTTCTTT.